One sample yielded the 28 T cell receptor beta chains listed below, sequenced in a study of blood T cells in healthy people across ages. The authors ran a second PCR of about 6 to 11 cycles using a sample-barcoded 5' primer and a J-beta primer mix. TCRdb passed the 5' RACE reads through MiXCR, listing each CDR3 protein once. Among just under 750,000 distinct CDR3 sequences, 22% were seen once, and the ten largest hold under 25%. The sequenced sample was blood. These TCRs come from a man aged 65-85 years in good health.

On this clonotype itself: The junction departs from germline at one end; a sequencing error may be responsible. This rearrangement joins TRBV9 to TRBJ2-3; TRBD2 is a possible D gene (6 bases). Germline V CDR1 and CDR2: SGDLS, YYNGEE. The length of the CDR3 is 15 residues. CDR3 sequence: CASSVRGGATDTRYF. CDR3 DNA: TGTGCCAGCAGCGTTCGGGGCGGGGCCACAGATACGCGGTATTTT.

About this clonotype itself: At one of its ends the junction is not consistent with the germline gene, which may arise from a read error. This rearrangement joins TRBV5-1 to TRBJ2-1; maybe TRBD2 (5 bases). CDR3 size: 16 residues. Germline V lookup: CDR1 SGHRS, CDR2 YFSETQ. CDR3 amino acids: CAGSLDLAFSYNEQFF. The CDR3 nucleotides read TGCGCCGGCAGCTTGGACCTAGCTTTCTCCTACAATGAGCAGTTCTTC.

The chain joins TRBV20-1 to TRBJ1-2; possibly TRBD1 for D (5 bases). This CDR3 spans 14 amino acids. V was cut by 5 bases and J by 1 base, with 14 bases left in between. Germline values: CDR1 DFQATT, CDR2 SNEGSKA (reference sequence). CDR3 sequence (DNA): TGCAGTGCTCGACCCCCGACAGTTAACTATGGCTACACCTTC. It is translated as CSARPPTVNYGYTF.

CDR3 sequence reads: CASSLALDGTNEKLFF. The CDR3 coding sequence is TGCGCCAGCAGCTTGGCCCTGGACGGCACTAATGAAAAACTGTTTTTT. The genes are TRBV5-1 and TRBJ1-4, with D unclear. This CDR3 is 16 amino acids long. V lost 0 bases and J lost 2, with 11 bases in between. The germline V gene has CDR1 SGHRS and CDR2 YFSETQ. Full variable domain (remainder filled in from reference TRBV5-1 and TRBJ1-4): KAGVTQTPRYLIKTRGQQVTLSCSPISGHRSVSWYQQTPGQGLQFLFEYFSETQRNKGNFPGRFSGRQFSNSRSEMNVSTLELGDSALYLCASSLALDGTNEKLFFGSGTQLSVL.

CDR3 protein: CASSYTKGSDQPQHF. The CDR3 nucleotides are TGTGCCAGCAGTTACACAAAGGGCTCGGATCAGCCCCAGCATTTT. This chain uses TRBV27 with TRBJ1-5, with D uncertain. The CDR3 totals 15 residues. V was trimmed by 4 bases and J by 5 bases, leaving 15 bases between them. CDR1 is MNHEY, CDR2 SMNVEV, per germline (reference sequence).

In nucleotides, the CDR3 is TGTGCCAGCAGTCAGACACCCCATGGCTACACCTTC. It yields the protein CASSQTPHGYTF. The gene calls are TRBV12-3 or TRBV12-4 and TRBJ1-2; D gene uncertain. V shed 5 bases and J shed 6 bases, with 10 bases lying between them. The CDR3 has 12 amino acids.

The chain recombines TRBV9 with TRBJ1-6, with 9 positions matching TRBD1. Germline values: CDR1 SGDLS, CDR2 YYNGEE. CDR3 length: 14 amino acids. The trim removed 4 bases at V and 8 bases at J, leaving 4 bases unmatched. The DNA of the CDR3 is TGTGCCAGCAGCAAGGGACAGGGTGATTCACCCCTCCACTTT. Its protein is CASSKGQGDSPLHF.

The chain is built from TRBV6-1 and TRBJ2-5; TRBD1 might be the D (5 bases). V lost 3 bases and J lost 4, with 9 bases in between. CDR1 is MNHNS, CDR2 SASEGT, per germline. The CDR3 covers 13 residues. The chain's CDR3 is CASSDSGRETQYF. The CDR3 DNA follows: TGTGCCAGCAGTGACTCAGGGCGAGAGACCCAGTACTTC.

The V and J genes are TRBV27 and TRBJ2-5; 10 nucleotides align to TRBD2. TRBJ2-1 explains the end of the DNA better; the J call may be wrong. From germline, CDR1 is MNHEY and CDR2 SMNVEV (reference sequence). This CDR3 has 13 residues. CDR3 sequence reads: CASTPKRGGEQFF. CDR3 in DNA: TGTGCCAGCACCCCAAAGCGGGGGGGCGAGCAGTTCTTC.

V gene TRBV16 combines with J gene TRBJ2-7; a possible D gene is TRBD1 (5 bases). Trimming stripped 2 bases from V and 3 bases from J, with 8 bases between. The V gene's germline CDR1 is KGHSY and CDR2 FQNENV. CDR3 length: 13 amino acids. The CDR3 DNA sequence: TGTGCCAGCAGCCAAAACAGGAACTACGAGCAGTACTTC. It translates to CASSQNRNYEQYF.

This clonotype was picked up a small number of times. The gene calls are TRBV1 and TRBJ2-7; TRBD2, the table's D call, was not compared with the DNA. With the DNA end fitting TRBJ2-1 better, the J assignment may be wrong. TRBV1 corresponds to a pseudogene. This CDR3 has 16 amino acids. CDR3 DNA: TGCACCAGCAGCCAAGGCCCCGGCGGGAGTGGAAATGAGCAGTTCTTC. This codes for CTSSQGPGGSGNEQFF.

The V and J genes are TRBV12-3 or TRBV12-4 and TRBJ2-2, with unresolved D. V lost 4 bases, J lost 3 bases, and 3 bases lay in between. The length of the CDR3 is 12 residues. The CDR3 sequence is CASSWYTGELFF. The CDR3 DNA is TGTGCCAGCAGTTGGTACACCGGGGAGCTGTTTTTT.

This clonotype was detected many times. The chain has TRBV5-1 and TRBJ2-1; 12 nucleotides match TRBD2. The CDR3 spans 16 residues. With 4 bases clipped from V and 7 bases from J, the junction kept 9 bases outside the gene matches. Germline values: CDR1 SGHRS, CDR2 YFSETQ. As DNA, the CDR3 is TGCGCCAGCAGCCAAACTAGCGGGAGGCCCTCAAATGAGCAGTTCTTC. Encoded protein: CASSQTSGRPSNEQFF.

This clonotype was detected a few times. This chain connects TRBV12-3 or TRBV12-4 to TRBJ2-5; D is unresolved. Judging by the DNA end, TRBJ2-1 fits better; the J call may be wrong. The CDR3 consists of 13 residues. CDR3 sequence reads: CASSDPSVYEQFF. The CDR3 DNA is TGTGCCAGCAGTGACCCCTCCGTTTATGAGCAGTTCTTC.

CDR3 protein: CASSPQGGGGTNYGYTF. DNA of the CDR3: TGTGCCAGCAGCCCCCAAGGGGGAGGGGGAACTAACTATGGCTACACCTTC. The chain carries TRBV4-2 and TRBJ1-2, with a possible D match to TRBD1 (6 bases). Looked up from germline, CDR1 is LGHNA and CDR2 is YNFKEQ. The CDR3 totals 17 residues. The V end was cut by 4 bases, the J end by 0 bases, with 18 bases between.

The rearrangement joins TRBV5-5 to TRBJ2-6; D remains unclear. The CDR3 extends over 17 amino acids. V gave up 0 bases and J gave up 0 bases, with 10 bases separating them. Germline values: CDR1 SGHKS, CDR2 YYEKEE (reference sequence). CDR3 nucleotides: TGTGCCAGCAGCTTGGCTCCGGTGAGCTCTGGGGCCAACGTCCTGACTTTC. The encoded protein is CASSLAPVSSGANVLTF.

The rearrangement uses TRBV11-1 and TRBJ1-4; tentative D call: TRBD1 (5 bases). With 5 bases removed from V and 0 bases from J, the gap between germline ends came to 25 bases. CDR1 SGHAT and CDR2 FQDESV come from the germline V gene (reference sequence). The CDR3 totals 20 residues. The CDR3 region is CASSLAHLQIWTPTNEKLFF. For the CDR3, the DNA is TGTGCCAGCAGCCTCGCCCATTTACAGATTTGGACACCAACTAATGAAAAACTGTTTTTT.

The V call is TRBV24-1, the J call TRBJ2-1, with TRBD2 matching over 7 bases. Germline loops: CDR1 KGHDR, CDR2 SFDVKD. The CDR3 is made up of 16 amino acids. J was trimmed by 2 bases and V by 4 bases; bases with no gene match: 7. CDR3 sequence reads: CATSDPVAGTYNEQFF. Written as DNA, the CDR3 is TGTGCCACCAGTGACCCGGTAGCGGGCACCTACAATGAGCAGTTCTTC.

V is TRBV5-1 and J is TRBJ2-7, with D possibly matching TRBD2 (5 bases). V lost 1 base to trimming and J lost 2 bases, with 13 bases between them. This CDR3 contains 15 residues. Germline-derived CDR1 and CDR2 are SGHRS and YFSETQ. Here the CDR3 DNA reads TGCGCCAGCAGCTTGTTATCGGGGATAGCCTACGAGCAGTACGTC. Its protein is CASSLLSGIAYEQYV.

In this sample, this clonotype turned up once. This chain connects TRBV28 to TRBJ1-2, with 9 bases lining up with TRBD1. CDR3 length: 16 residues. CDR1 MDHEN and CDR2 SYDVKM come from the germline V gene. With V trimmed by 4 bases and J by 5 bases, 11 bases remained unmatched. In DNA form, the CDR3 reads TGTGCCAGCAGTTCGGGACCGGGACAGGGTGATTATGGCTACACCTTC. Protein: CASSSGPGQGDYGYTF.

The chain carries TRBV13 and TRBJ1-1; D ambiguous. From germline, CDR1 is PRHDT and CDR2 FYEKMQ (reference sequence). V gave up 5 bases and J gave up 5 bases, with 15 bases separating them. The CDR3 is 14 amino acids. The CDR3 DNA follows: TGTGCCAGCAGCGTCGGACTGATTGGGACTGAAGCTTTCTTT. Translation gives CASSVGLIGTEAFF.

A few counts support this clonotype. CDR3 in DNA: TGTGCCAGCAGCCTTACAGGGGCGGTTTCCTACGAGCAGTACGTC. Its translation is CASSLTGAVSYEQYV. The genes are TRBV6-6 and TRBJ2-7, with 7 bases lining up with TRBD1. Germline V gene data show CDR1 as MNHNY and CDR2 as SVGAGI (reference sequence). This CDR3 is built from 15 residues. V was pared by 6 bases and J by 1 base, with 9 bases of the junction left unmatched.

The chain recombines TRBV5-1 with TRBJ2-5, with D perhaps given as TRBD1 or TRBD2 (7 bases each). V was clipped by 2 bases and J by 4 bases, with 15 bases between them. This CDR3 has 15 amino acids. Germline assignment: CDR1 SGHRS and CDR2 YFSETQ. CDR3 protein: CASSLGDREGETQYF. The CDR3 DNA follows: TGCGCCAGCAGCTTAGGAGACAGGGAGGGAGAGACCCAGTACTTC.

This clonotype came up a few times. The CDR3 protein is CAISVQANNEQFF. In DNA, the CDR3 is TGTGCCATCAGTGTCCAGGCCAACAATGAGCAGTTCTTC. The chain employs TRBV10-3 and TRBJ2-5; D not resolved. The end of the DNA fits TRBJ2-1 better, so the J call may be wrong. This CDR3 contains 13 residues. From germline, CDR1 is ENHRY and CDR2 SYGVKD.

This chain links TRBV6-4 with TRBJ2-1; either TRBD1 or TRBD2 may fit D (5 bases each). CDR1 is MRHNA and CDR2 is SNTAGT in the germline V gene. The CDR3 is 16 residues long. Trimming removed 2 bases at V and 0 bases at J, with 11 bases between. The CDR3 coding sequence is TGTGCCAGCAGTGACGTCTGGGGGTCCTCCTACAATGAGCAGTTCTTC. It yields the protein CASSDVWGSSYNEQFF.

This clonotype was seen more than once but under ten times. The chain couples TRBV27 to TRBJ1-2, with D perhaps TRBD1 (5 bases). In germline, CDR1 is MNHEY, CDR2 SMNVEV (reference sequence). V gave up 3 bases and J gave up 8 bases, with 13 bases separating them. CDR3 length: 13 residues. DNA of the CDR3: TGTGCCAGCAGTTTTGGGACGCCGGGGGGCTACACCTTC. It yields the protein CASSFGTPGGYTF.

In this sample, this clonotype turned up a few times. The rearrangement uses TRBV6-1 and TRBJ2-1, with D uncertain. V was cut by 7 bases and J by 5 bases, with 12 bases left in between. CDR1 MNHNS and CDR2 SASEGT come from the germline V gene. The CDR3 sequence is 13 residues long. The CDR3 region has the DNA TGTGCCAGCACCTTATCAACCAACAATGAGCAGTTCTTC. Protein sequence: CASTLSTNNEQFF.

A few counts support this clonotype. V usage is TRBV27 and J usage is TRBJ2-7; D uncertain. The J call is in doubt because the DNA end fits TRBJ2-1 better. The CDR3 contains 15 residues. From germline, CDR1 is MNHEY and CDR2 SMNVEV (reference sequence). The CDR3 DNA follows: TGTGCCAGCAGTTTGGTCCTAGTTAACTACAATGAGCAGTTCTTC. This codes for CASSLVLVNYNEQFF.